These 7 T cell receptor beta chains came from one sample sequenced in a study of blood T cell repertoires in COVID-19. Only in-frame clones appear in the TCRdb table, and some are missing; sequencing was by immunoSEQ multiplex PCR. The sample includes roughly 250,000 clones, 84% of them seen just once. Sequenced sample: peripheral blood. These receptors originate from a woman in her thirties or forties who had recovered from COVID-19.

V gene TRBV5-3 combines with J gene TRBJ2-1, with TRBD2 identical over 9 bases. TRBV5-3 carries the ORF label, with uncertain function. This CDR3 contains 16 residues. V dropped 0 bases and J dropped 7; count of bases not matched to a gene: 8. The CDR3 nucleotides read TGTGCCAGAAGCTTGGCGAGGGAGCGGGGGGATAATGAGCAGTTCTTC. The encoded protein is CARSLARERGDNEQFF.

The CDR3 is CASRPGSSYNEQFF. The CDR3 bases are TGTGCCAGCAGACCGGGGAGCTCCTACAATGAGCAGTTCTTC. The chain joins TRBV7-2 to TRBJ2-1; D may be TRBD2 (5 bases). Trimming cost V 6 bases and J 0 bases, with 9 bases left between them. The CDR3 runs to 14 residues. CDR1 is SGHTA, CDR2 FQGNSA, per germline.

The rearrangement joins TRBV18 to TRBJ1-5, with TRBD1 identical over 7 bases. The CDR3 has 15 amino acids. Trimming at V came to 2 bases and at J to 1 base, leaving 2 bases not matched to a gene. CDR1 KGHSH and CDR2 LQKENI come from the germline V gene. CDR3 nucleotide sequence: TGTGCCAGCTCACCAGGGACAGCCAGCAATCAGCCCCAGCATTTT. It codes for CASSPGTASNQPQHF.

V and J are TRBV5-1 and TRBJ2-4; possible D gene TRBD2, 5 bases. This CDR3 spans 16 amino acids. Trimming cost V 4 bases and J 0 bases, with 14 bases left between them. In germline, CDR1 is SGHRS, CDR2 YFSETQ. CDR3: CASSDGDWRAKNIQYF. For the CDR3, the DNA is TGCGCCAGCAGCGACGGGGATTGGAGAGCCAAAAACATTCAGTACTTC. Combining the CDR3 with reference TRBV5-1 and TRBJ2-4 gives the whole variable domain KAGVTQTPRYLIKTRGQQVTLSCSPISGHRSVSWYQQTPGQGLQFLFEYFSETQRNKGNFPGRFSGRQFSNSRSEMNVSTLELGDSALYLCASSDGDWRAKNIQYFGAGTRLSVL.

V is TRBV30 and J is TRBJ2-2; D is perhaps TRBD1 (5 bases). Germline loops: CDR1 GTSNPN, CDR2 SVGIG (reference sequence). The V and J ends lost 3 bases and 8 bases respectively, with 7 bases between them. The CDR3 is 11 amino acids. CDR3 coding DNA: TGTGCCTGGAGGTACAGGGGGGAGCTGTTTTTT. Its protein product is CAWRYRGELFF.

This chain joins TRBV28 and TRBJ2-7; TRBD1 agrees at 7 bases. V was clipped by 5 bases and J by 0 bases; unmatched bases: 10. The CDR3 extends over 16 amino acids. Germline V gives CDR1 MDHEN, CDR2 SYDVKM. The CDR3 sequence: CASSPLGTASSYEQYF. The CDR3 nucleotides are TGTGCCAGCAGTCCCCTAGGGACAGCGAGCTCCTACGAGCAGTACTTC.

The chain recombines TRBV21-1 with TRBJ2-2; the DNA was not used to check the table's D call, TRBD1. TRBV21-1 is a listed pseudogene. The CDR3 sequence is 16 residues long. The CDR3 here is CASNDRTGANTGELFF. DNA for the CDR3: TGTGCCAGTAACGACAGGACAGGGGCGAACACCGGGGAGCTGTTTTTT.